These T cell receptor beta chains were read from a single sample in a study of shared clonotypes between healthy human individuals. TCRdb's table, derived via immunoSEQ multiplex PCR, lists solely in-frame clones and lacks some. The sample lists some 500,000 clones; 70% to 80% were seen once. The source material was PBMCs. The receptors shown here come from a middle-aged woman in good health. Some clones in this sample may be carry-over from other donors' samples. Each CDR3 is given with its conserved first and last residue. A D gene is named only where the DNA matches it firmly. The size field is filled for only some rows; it gives once, few, many or a size class.

TRBV7-3,few,TRBJ2-2,.,TGTGCCAGCAGCTTCCTGGGGGGAACTAACGGCGGGGAGCTGTTTTTT,CASSFLGGTNGGELFF
TRBV19,.,TRBJ1-5,.,TGTGCCAGTAACCCACTTCCCGGACCGGGCAATCAGCCCCAGCATTTT,CASNPLPGPGNQPQHF
TRBV5-1,few,TRBJ2-3,TRBD2,TGCGCCAGCAGCTCACCACGGACTAGCGGGAGGTGGACAGATACGCAGTATTTT,CASSSPRTSGRWTDTQYF
TRBV6-5,.,TRBJ1-2,.,TGTGCCAGCAGCCCGACGGGGGCTTTCTTTGATGGCTACACCTTC,CASSPTGAFFDGYTF
TRBV16,.,TRBJ2-7,TRBD2,TGTGCCAGCAGCACTAGCGGGAGCTCCTACGAGCAGTACTTC,CASSTSGSSYEQYF
TRBV9,.,TRBJ2-1,TRBD2,TGTGCCAGCAGCCCGCGGGAGAGGTCCTACAATGAGCAGTTCTTC,CASSPRERSYNEQFF
TRBV7-9,once,TRBJ1-1,TRBD1,TGTGCCAGCAGTAGACAGGGGGGCACTGAAGCTTTCTTT,CASSRQGGTEAFF
TRBV18,.,TRBJ2-7,.,TGTGCCAGCTCACCAGTGATCTGGGAGCAGTACTTC,CASSPVIWEQYF
TRBV7-3,.,TRBJ2-7,.,TGTGCCAGCAGCTTAAATAGCGGCTCCTACGAGCAGTACTTC,CASSLNSGSYEQYF
TRBV21-1,.,TRBJ2-7,.,TGTGCCAGCAGCACCAAAGGGGGGGCCCGATACTACGAGCAGTACTTC,CASSTKGGARYYEQYF
TRBV7-2,.,TRBJ2-5,TRBD2,TGTGCCAGCAGCTTACGCGCGGGAGGCCCACAAGAGACCCAGTACTTC,CASSLRAGGPQETQYF
TRBV7-9,.,TRBJ2-5,TRBD2,TGTGCCAGCAGCACGACTAGCGGGGGGGAGACCCAGTACTTC,CASSTTSGGETQYF
TRBV7-9,.,TRBJ1-1,.,TGTGCCAGCAGCTTATCTGGGAGCCCTGAAGCTTTCTTT,CASSLSGSPEAFF
TRBV5-1,.,TRBJ2-7,.,TGCGCCAGCAGCCCCGGGGGATTCTACGAGCAGTACTTC,CASSPGGFYEQYF
TRBV13,many,TRBJ2-1,TRBD1,TGTGCCAGCAGCTTAGGGGGACAGGGTTTGCATGAGCAGTTCTTC,CASSLGGQGLHEQFF
TRBV11-2,.,TRBJ2-7,.,TGTGCCAGCAGCTTTACGGGTTCTCCCCACGAGCAGTACTTC,CASSFTGSPHEQYF
TRBV2,.,TRBJ2-4,.,TGTGCCAGCAGTGTAGGGCTAGCAAACATTCAGTACTTC,CASSVGLANIQYF
TRBV4-2,.,TRBJ2-1,TRBD1,TGTGCCAGCAGCCCCGGGACAGGGGTCGACAATGAGCAGTTCTTC,CASSPGTGVDNEQFF
TRBV2,.,TRBJ2-1,TRBD2,TGTGCCAGCAGTGAGAGGGGACTAGCCTCGGTTGAGCAGTTCTTC,CASSERGLASVEQFF
TRBV6-4,.,TRBJ1-1,.,TGTGCCAGCAGTGACACAGGGTCCACTGAAGCTTTCTTT,CASSDTGSTEAFF
TRBV19,.,TRBJ2-7,.,TGTGCCAGTAGTTCCCAGGGAGTGGGGTACGAGCAGTACTTC,CASSSQGVGYEQYF
TRBV19,.,TRBJ1-1,.,TGTGCCAGTAGTCGGGGCGGACAGAGTAACACTGAAGCTTTCTTT,CASSRGGQSNTEAFF
TRBV6-5,.,TRBJ2-2,.,TGTGCCAGCAGTACCCGACGGACTCGGGAGCTGTTTTTT,CASSTRRTRELFF
TRBV4-2,.,TRBJ2-7,.,TGTGCCAGCAGCCAAGAACAAAACTTTCTTAGCTCCTACGAGCAGTACTTC,CASSQEQNFLSSYEQYF
TRBV19,.,TRBJ2-1,.,TGTGCCAGTACGGAACTAGGGGAACAAAATGAGCAGTTCTTC,CASTELGEQNEQFF
TRBV6-5,.,TRBJ2-7,.,TGTGCCAGCAGTTACTCGGCCGAGTCAGGGTACGAGCAGTACTTC,CASSYSAESGYEQYF
TRBV28,.,TRBJ1-1,.,TGTGCCAGCAGGCTACCTGGGCAGACTGGGGTCACTGAAGCTTTCTTT,CASRLPGQTGVTEAFF
TRBV7-9,many,TRBJ1-1,.,TGTGCCAGCAGCCCACCGGGGGGGCGCAACACTGAAGCTTTCTTT,CASSPPGGRNTEAFF
TRBV5-1,.,TRBJ1-6,.,TGCGCCAGCAGCTTACAACAGCCAAATAATTCACCCCTCCACTTT,CASSLQQPNNSPLHF
TRBV28,.,TRBJ2-1,TRBD2,TGTGCCAGCAGCCCTTGGGTAGCGGGACACTACAATGAGCAGTTCTTC,CASSPWVAGHYNEQFF
TRBV28,.,TRBJ1-5,.,TGTGCCAGCAGGTCCGGGGGGCAGCCCCAGCATTTT,CASRSGGQPQHF
TRBV2,few,TRBJ1-2,.,TGTGCCAGCAGTGCTGGCAGGCTAAATCCCTATGGCTACACCTTC,CASSAGRLNPYGYTF
TRBV7-2,.,TRBJ1-5,.,TGTGCCAGCAGCTTAGATAGTAGAGGGGGGGGACAGCCCCAGCATTTT,CASSLDSRGGGQPQHF
TRBV2,.,TRBJ2-5,TRBD1,TGTGCCAGCAGAGGGGACAGGGTCGAGACCCAGTACTTC,CASRGDRVETQYF
TRBV7-2,.,TRBJ2-5,TRBD2,TGTGCCAGCAGCTTAGGCGTCCTGAGCGGGGCCCAAGAGACCCAGTACTTC,CASSLGVLSGAQETQYF
TRBV5-1,once,TRBJ2-2,.,TGCGCCAGCAGCTTTTCCAGGGCGAACACCGGGGAGCTGTTTTTT,CASSFSRANTGELFF
TRBV4-3,many,TRBJ1-4,.,TGCGCCAGCAGCCAAGATTCCACCGGAGAACTGTTTTTT,CASSQDSTGELFF
TRBV11-2,few,TRBJ2-7,TRBD2,TGTGCCAGCAGCTTATTCCCGACTAGCGACTACGAGCAGTACTTC,CASSLFPTSDYEQYF
TRBV30,.,TRBJ2-3,.,TGTGCCTGGAGTGTAGGTGATACGCAGTATTTT,CAWSVGDTQYF
TRBV11-2,.,TRBJ2-3,.,TGTGCCAGCAGCTTATCGTCAGATACGCAGTATTTT,CASSLSSDTQYF
TRBV7-2,.,TRBJ2-7,.,TGTGCCAGCAGCCAAAGGGGCAGCTACTACGAGCAGTACTTC,CASSQRGSYYEQYF
TRBV7-6,few,TRBJ1-1,TRBD1,TGTGCCAGCAGCCTTAGGACAGGGGAGAACACTGAAGCTTTCTTT,CASSLRTGENTEAFF
TRBV13,.,TRBJ2-1,.,TGTGCCAGCAGCTTAGCTCGGGAGCAGTTCTTC,CASSLAREQFF
TRBV2,.,TRBJ2-1,TRBD1,TGTGCCAGCAGAGCCGGGACAGGGGGCTACAATGAGCAGTTCTTC,CASRAGTGGYNEQFF
TRBV2,.,TRBJ2-7,TRBD1,TGTGCCAGCAGTGAAAGAGACGGGACAGGGGTCGACGAGCAGTACTTC,CASSERDGTGVDEQYF
TRBV5-6,few,TRBJ2-7,TRBD1,TGTGCCAGCAGCTCCACCGGGACAGGAGATTACGAGCAGTACTTC,CASSSTGTGDYEQYF
TRBV4-2,once,TRBJ2-6,.,TGTGCCAGCAGCACCGACCCTGCAGTGGGGGCTGGGGCCAACGTCCTGACTTTC,CASSTDPAVGAGANVLTF
TRBV7-6,many,TRBJ2-1,.,TGTGCCAGCAGCTTAGCGCCTCGGGCGCCCGCCACCCTTAGCTCCTACAATGAGCAGTTCTTC,CASSLAPRAPATLSSYNEQFF
TRBV4-1,.,TRBJ2-7,.,TGCGCCAGCAGCCAGGGGACCTGGGACTACGAGCAGTACTTC,CASSQGTWDYEQYF
TRBV30,.,TRBJ2-1,TRBD2,TGTGCCTGCGGACTAGCGGGAGTGGTGCAGTTCTTC,CACGLAGVVQFF
TRBV5-1,few,TRBJ2-2,TRBD1,TGCGCCAGCAGCATACAGGGGGACCTGAACACCGGGGAGCTGTTTTTT,CASSIQGDLNTGELFF
TRBV4-3,once,TRBJ2-3,TRBD1,TGCGCCAGCAGCCAAGGGTCCAGGGGGCTGGCTAGCGTAAGCACAGATACGCAGTATTTT,CASSQGSRGLASVSTDTQYF
TRBV4-1,.,TRBJ1-5,.,TGCGCCAGCAGCCAAGAACGAGGGGTTGGTCAGCCCCAGCATTTT,CASSQERGVGQPQHF
TRBV7-8,once,TRBJ2-7,.,TGTGCCAGCAGCTTAGCCGCGGCTTCCTACGAGCAGTACTTC,CASSLAAASYEQYF
TRBV2,few,TRBJ2-7,.,TGTGCCAGCAGGGCAGGGTCTTCCTACGAGCAGTACTTC,CASRAGSSYEQYF
TRBV7-3,few,TRBJ2-3,TRBD2,TGTGCCAGCAGCCCCAGCGGGAGTAGCACAGATACGCAGTATTTT,CASSPSGSSTDTQYF
TRBV5-4,.,TRBJ2-2,TRBD2,TGTGCCAGCAGCTTACAGCGGGGACTACAGAACACCGGGGAGCTGTTTTTT,CASSLQRGLQNTGELFF